One and the same sample provided the 7 T cell receptor beta chains below, sequenced in a study of regulatory T cells in long-lasting Graves disease. To make TCR beta libraries, researchers used iRepertoire HTBI primers and Arm-PCR of CDR3 regions. TCRdb called the multiplex PCR reads again in MiXCR, with one record for every CDR3 protein. The table has 350,000 to 400,000 distinct CDR3 sequences, around 15% seen once. Time point of the sample: newly diagnosed GD, antithyroid drugs for less than 3 months. The authors made the TCR library using RNA they extracted from PBMCs. A further study also used this sample, focusing on T cells in Graves' hyperthyroidism and ophthalmopathy.

Sequenced material: peripheral blood mononuclear cells (PBMCs), taken at new diagnosis, from a patient treated with antithyroid drugs. The receptors here all came from a woman aged 18-29 years with Graves disease.

This clonotype was observed at least ten times. V gene TRBV5-1 combines with J gene TRBJ2-2; 7 bases line up with TRBD2. This CDR3 comprises 18 residues. Germline V gene lookup returns CDR1 SGHRS and CDR2 YFSETQ. After removal of 0 bases from V and 3 bases from J, the junction contained 11 bases not matched to a gene. The CDR3 nucleotides read TGCGCCAGCAGCTTGGGCAGGCTAGCGGACTCATACACCGGGGAGCTGTTTTTT. Its protein is CASSLGRLADSYTGELFF.

This clonotype was found many times. The CDR3 is CSAIPLFKAGAGETQYF. The CDR3 DNA sequence: TGCAGTGCTATCCCCCTATTTAAGGCGGGAGCGGGAGAGACCCAGTACTTC. The chain is built from TRBV20-1 and TRBJ2-5; 7 bases match TRBD2. Germline V CDR1 and CDR2: DFQATT, SNEGSKA (reference sequence). The CDR3 totals 17 residues. Trimming at V came to 4 bases and at J to 4 bases, leaving 18 bases not matched to a gene.

The DNA of the CDR3 is TGTGCCACCAGTACCCCAGGGGCCGGGGAGCTGTTTTTT. Encoded protein: CATSTPGAGELFF. The rearrangement joins TRBV24-1 to TRBJ2-2, with a weak D call TRBD1 (6 bases). Germline V gene sequence: CDR1 KGHDR, CDR2 SFDVKD. Deletions cut 6 bases from V and 6 bases from J, with 10 bases between. CDR3 length: 13 amino acids.

The rearrangement joins TRBV7-9 to TRBJ1-2; D may be TRBD1 (6 bases). V lost 0 bases and J 1 base, leaving 12 bases between the germline ends. The CDR3 is 16 amino acids. Germline V gene sequence: CDR1 SEHNR, CDR2 FQNEAQ (reference sequence). In nucleotides, the CDR3 is TGTGCCAGCAGCTTAGCGGACAGAGCAAGTAACTATGGCTACACCTTC. It yields the protein CASSLADRASNYGYTF.

This clonotype was observed many times. The chain combines TRBV5-1 with TRBJ2-1; D not certain. The germline gives CDR1 SGHRS, CDR2 YFSETQ. The CDR3 is 12 residues long. V was cut by 4 bases and J by 4 bases, with 6 bases left in between. The CDR3 nucleotides read TGCGCCAGCAGCCCAGGATACAATGAGCAGTTCTTC. Translated, it gives CASSPGYNEQFF.

The chain joins TRBV5-4 to TRBJ2-1; 9 bases agree with TRBD2. After removal of 4 bases from V and 3 bases from J, the junction contained 5 bases not matched to a gene. This CDR3 region has 15 residues. Germline loops: CDR1 SGHNT, CDR2 YYREEE (reference sequence). Here the CDR3 DNA reads TGTGCCAGCAGCCTTTCTAGCGGGAACTACAATGAGCAGTTCTTC. Translated: CASSLSSGNYNEQFF.

This clonotype has a handful of counts. The chain joins TRBV29-1 to TRBJ2-1; D unresolved. This CDR3 region has 13 residues. V gave up 3 bases and J gave up 6 bases, with 12 bases separating them. Germline assignment: CDR1 SQVTM and CDR2 ANQGSEA. CDR3 nucleotide sequence: TGCAGCGTTGAGGTTTCCCTCGTCAATGAGCAGTTCTTC. This codes for CSVEVSLVNEQFF.